The 13 T cell receptor beta chains in this list originate from one sample, sequenced in a study of graft-versus-host responses after intestinal transplantation. The table came from immunoSEQ multiplex PCR; TCRdb's copy has only in-frame clones and leaves some out. This table has some 84,000 clones, roughly 80% appearing once. These receptors are not linked to any known antigen. The sequencing here drew on unstimulated CD4+ T cells sorted from spleen or lymph node cells, taken before intestinal transplant. The source of these receptors is a human donor who received an intestinal transplant.

The chain links TRBV29-1 to TRBJ2-7; 10 nucleotides line up with TRBD1. The CDR3 covers 14 residues. J was trimmed by 2 bases and V by 2 bases; bases with no gene match: 3. In germline, CDR1 is SQVTM, CDR2 ANQGSEA. CDR3 region: CSVETGTGAYEQYF. The CDR3 DNA reads TGCAGCGTTGAAACTGGGACAGGGGCCTACGAGCAGTACTTC.

The chain employs TRBV4-2 and TRBJ2-5; 10 bases align to TRBD2. The CDR3 runs to 14 residues. After removal of 4 bases from V and 5 bases from J, the junction contained 4 bases not matched to a gene. The germline CDR1 and CDR2 sequences are LGHNA and YNFKEQ. CDR3 region: CASSPLAGAETQYF. In nucleotides, the CDR3 is TGTGCCAGCAGCCCCCTAGCGGGAGCGGAGACCCAGTACTTC.

The chain carries TRBV6-1 and TRBJ2-1; possible D gene TRBD1, 7 bases. The CDR3 consists of 16 residues. The V gene's germline CDR1 is MNHNS and CDR2 SASEGT. Trimming left V 1 base short and J 7 bases short, with 17 bases between. The CDR3 DNA is TGTGCCAGCAGTGAAGGGAGGGGGGACAGTCCGAATGAGCAGTTCTTC. It codes for CASSEGRGDSPNEQFF.

V and J are TRBV6-5 and TRBJ2-3, with TRBD2 matching 8 bases. CDR1 is MNHEY, CDR2 SVGAGI, per germline. The CDR3 has 16 amino acids. Germline trimming cut 2 bases from V and 0 bases from J; bases unmatched to any gene: 4. This CDR3 is CASSYSGGASTDTQYF. CDR3 bases: TGTGCCAGCAGTTACAGCGGGGGCGCTAGCACAGATACGCAGTATTTT.

The V call is TRBV5-5, the J call TRBJ2-1, with 7 bases that match TRBD2. This CDR3 has 16 residues. V lost 4 bases, J lost 2 bases, and 9 bases stayed unmatched. Germline CDR1 and CDR2: SGHKS and YYEKEE (reference sequence). As DNA, the CDR3 is TGTGCCAGCAGCCGAGGAGCTAGCGGAGCCTACAATGAGCAGTTCTTC. Protein sequence: CASSRGASGAYNEQFF. Using reference TRBV5-5 and TRBJ2-1 for the parts outside the CDR3, the full variable domain is DAGVTQSPTHLIKTRGQQVTLRCSPISGHKSVSWYQQVLGQGPQFIFQYYEKEERGRGNFPDRFSARQFPNYSSELNVNALLLGDSALYLCASSRGASGAYNEQFFGPGTRLTVL.

The chain is built from TRBV6-1 and TRBJ2-5; 12 nucleotides agree with TRBD2. V lost 4 bases, J lost 7 bases, and 13 bases stayed unmatched. The CDR3 loop spans 17 amino acids. Germline CDR1 and CDR2: MNHNS and SASEGT. The CDR3 DNA reads TGTGCCAGCAGTGCTCTACTTACTAGCGGGGGGCGGGGGACCCAGTACTTC. It specifies CASSALLTSGGRGTQYF.

This chain joins TRBV6-1 and TRBJ2-5, with D possibly TRBD1 on 7 matching bases. This CDR3 has 16 amino acids. Trimming stripped 2 bases from V and 4 bases from J, with 17 bases between. CDR1 is MNHNS and CDR2 is SASEGT in the germline V gene. The CDR3 is CASSEQKAGGSETQYF. CDR3 nucleotides: TGTGCCAGCAGTGAACAGAAGGCAGGGGGGTCAGAGACCCAGTACTTC.

DNA for the CDR3: TGTGCCAGCAGCCCAGGGAAGGACACTGAAGCTTTCTTT. Residues: CASSPGKDTEAFF. The chain links TRBV5-5 to TRBJ1-1; D is possibly TRBD1 (5 bases). V was cut by 4 bases and J by 3 bases, with 10 bases left in between. The CDR3 contains 13 residues. Germline CDR1 SGHKS, CDR2 YYEKEE (reference sequence). Drawing the rest from reference TRBV5-5 and TRBJ1-1, the complete variable domain is DAGVTQSPTHLIKTRGQQVTLRCSPISGHKSVSWYQQVLGQGPQFIFQYYEKEERGRGNFPDRFSARQFPNYSSELNVNALLLGDSALYLCASSPGKDTEAFFGQGTRLTVV.

V and J are TRBV28 and TRBJ2-7; 7 bases match TRBD1. J gave up 4 bases and V 5 bases, and 8 bases lay outside the gene matches. This CDR3 comprises 14 residues. The germline CDR1 and CDR2 sequences are MDHEN and SYDVKM. Here the CDR3 reads CASSAHRGWYEQYF. In nucleotides, the CDR3 is TGTGCCAGCAGTGCCCACAGGGGTTGGTACGAGCAGTACTTC.

Only a few counts were recorded for this clone. V usage is TRBV6-5 and J usage is TRBJ1-2, with D possibly matching TRBD1 (5 bases). The germline CDR1 and CDR2 sequences are MNHEY and SVGAGI. The V end lost 2 bases, the J end lost 1 base, and 8 bases lay between the germline ends. The CDR3 is 14 amino acids. CDR3 DNA sequence: TGTGCCAGCAGTTACCTAGACAGTAACTATGGCTACACCTTC. As protein: CASSYLDSNYGYTF.

The rearrangement joins TRBV29-1 to TRBJ2-4; D perhaps matches TRBD1 (6 bases). Trimming stripped 4 bases from V and 5 bases from J, with 12 bases between. Germline V gene sequence: CDR1 SQVTM, CDR2 ANQGSEA. This CDR3 spans 13 amino acids. CDR3 in amino acids: CSVGGLFENIQYF. DNA of the CDR3: TGCAGCGTTGGGGGGCTGTTTGAAAACATTCAGTACTTC.

The chain employs TRBV29-1 and TRBJ2-7, with D possibly being TRBD1 (6 bases). V gave up 7 bases and J gave up 2 bases, with 18 bases separating them. The CDR3 sequence is 14 residues long. Germline CDR1 reads SQVTM; CDR2 reads ANQGSEA. CDR3 sequence: CSALPTGGTYEQYF. In nucleotides, the CDR3 is TGCAGCGCCCTTCCGACAGGAGGAACCTACGAGCAGTACTTC.

The rearrangement uses TRBV28 and TRBJ1-2; D is unresolved. Trimming cost V 4 bases and J 6 bases, with 9 bases left between them. Germline assignment: CDR1 MDHEN and CDR2 SYDVKM. The length of the CDR3 is 12 residues. CDR3 nucleotides: TGTGCCAGCAGTTGGGCATTAAATGGCTACACCTTC. Translated: CASSWALNGYTF.